This T cell receptor (beta chain) was observed in a study of T cell responses to AZD1222 COVID-19 vaccine. Overall study results and limits: At study baseline, merely six AZD1222 recipients were seropositive. Females outnumbered males among donors, who were mostly white British; clonal diversity was possibly underestimated. Sampled repertoires all dated from after the peak T cell response.

Here immunoSEQ multiplex PCR was the method, and the copy in TCRdb shows in-frame clones only, minus some. The repertoire holds approximately 120,000 clones, with 90% as singletons. To note about this clone: Its antigen is not known.

V dropped 1 base and J dropped 1 base, with 17 bases sitting between them. The CDR3 length is 18 residues. CDR1 is KGHDR, CDR2 SFDVKD, per germline. Sequenced here: peripheral blood, sampled on day 0 of MenACWY control vaccination. The receptor was derived from an adult in good health. The rearrangement links TRBV24-1 to TRBJ2-3, with D perhaps TRBD1 or TRBD2 (6 bases each). The CDR3 loop reads CATSDFKGGIRGTDTQYF. The CDR3 DNA is TGTGCCACCAGTGATTTTAAGGGGGGTATTCGGGGCACAGATACGCAGTATTTT.